Listed below are T cell receptor beta chains from one sample, sequenced in a study of blood T cell repertoires in COVID-19. TCRdb's table, derived via immunoSEQ multiplex PCR, lists solely in-frame clones and lacks some. This sample carries roughly 350,000 clones, 87% of them seen once, and the ten largest clones take roughly 6.3%. The source material was peripheral blood. The receptor source for this set is a woman between 50 and 59 years old with COVID-19, enrolled during active disease. CDR3s include the opening cysteine and the closing phenylalanine or tryptophan. Each record gives: clone size, D gene, V gene, J gene, CDR3 DNA, CDR3 protein. D genes are given only for firm matches. Some rows have no size entry. The others give once, few or many, or a class for an expanded clone.

clone_size: -; d_call: TRBD2; v_call: TRBV11-1; j_call: TRBJ2-1; cdr3_nt: TGTGCCAGCAGCTCATCGGGGGGTGAGCAGTTCTTC; cdr3_aa: CASSSSGGEQFF
clone_size: -; d_call: -; v_call: TRBV18; j_call: TRBJ2-4; cdr3_nt: TGTGCCAGCTCACCACCGGGACTAGCCAAAAACATTCAGTACTTC; cdr3_aa: CASSPPGLAKNIQYF
clone_size: -; d_call: TRBD1; v_call: TRBV27; j_call: TRBJ2-4; cdr3_nt: TGTGCCAGCAGTTCCGACAGGGGGCTAAACATTCAGTACTTC; cdr3_aa: CASSSDRGLNIQYF
clone_size: -; d_call: TRBD1; v_call: TRBV12-3/TRBV12-4; j_call: TRBJ1-2; cdr3_nt: TGTGCCAGCAGCCTACAGGGGCCCTATGGCTACACCTTC; cdr3_aa: CASSLQGPYGYTF
clone_size: -; d_call: -; v_call: TRBV12-3/TRBV12-4; j_call: TRBJ2-5; cdr3_nt: TGTGCCAGCAGTTCGTGGGGGCAGGAGACCCAGTACTTC; cdr3_aa: CASSSWGQETQYF
clone_size: -; d_call: -; v_call: TRBV7-6; j_call: TRBJ1-1; cdr3_nt: TGTGCCAGCAGCTTAGTGACTAGCACTGAAGCTTTCTTT; cdr3_aa: CASSLVTSTEAFF
clone_size: once; d_call: -; v_call: TRBV19; j_call: TRBJ2-1; cdr3_nt: TGTGCCAGTAGTCCCCAAAGGACCGGGGTATACAATGAGCAGTTCTTC; cdr3_aa: CASSPQRTGVYNEQFF
clone_size: -; d_call: TRBD2; v_call: TRBV19; j_call: TRBJ2-7; cdr3_nt: TGTGCCAGTAGTACTCGACTAGCGGAACACTACGAGCAGTACTTC; cdr3_aa: CASSTRLAEHYEQYF
clone_size: -; d_call: -; v_call: TRBV3-1/TRBV3-2; j_call: TRBJ2-1; cdr3_nt: TGTGCCAGCAGCCTCGGGACACTCCTCTACAATGAGCAGTTCTTC; cdr3_aa: CASSLGTLLYNEQFF
clone_size: once; d_call: TRBD1; v_call: TRBV6-2/TRBV6-3; j_call: TRBJ1-5; cdr3_nt: TGTGCCAGCAGTTACTCCATCACAGTCCCGGGACAGGGAAATCAGCCCCAGCATTTT; cdr3_aa: CASSYSITVPGQGNQPQHF
clone_size: -; d_call: -; v_call: TRBV7-9; j_call: TRBJ2-7; cdr3_nt: TGTGCCAGCAGCTTGGGGGGGGCGGGGGAGCAGTACTTC; cdr3_aa: CASSLGGAGEQYF
clone_size: -; d_call: TRBD1; v_call: TRBV25-1; j_call: TRBJ1-4; cdr3_nt: TGTGCCAGCAGCTCGGACAGGGGCGGGACTAATGAAAAACTGTTTTTT; cdr3_aa: CASSSDRGGTNEKLFF
clone_size: -; d_call: -; v_call: TRBV30; j_call: TRBJ1-5; cdr3_nt: TGTGCCTGGAGTCCAGGGCTGGGCAATCAGCCCCAGCATTTT; cdr3_aa: CAWSPGLGNQPQHF
clone_size: -; d_call: -; v_call: TRBV29-1; j_call: TRBJ1-1; cdr3_nt: TGCAGCGAGGAGACAGTTTCACCTGAAGCTTTCTTT; cdr3_aa: CSEETVSPEAFF
clone_size: -; d_call: -; v_call: TRBV18; j_call: TRBJ1-4; cdr3_nt: TGTGCCAGCTTTGCCACGCAGATTAATGAAAAACTGTTTTTT; cdr3_aa: CASFATQINEKLFF
clone_size: -; d_call: -; v_call: TRBV30; j_call: TRBJ1-3; cdr3_nt: TGTGCCTGGAGTGTAGGGGCAGGTTCGGACACCATATATTTT; cdr3_aa: CAWSVGAGSDTIYF
clone_size: -; d_call: TRBD1; v_call: TRBV19; j_call: TRBJ1-1; cdr3_nt: TGTGCCAGTAGTATAGGACAGGGTTTGAACACTGAAGCTTTCTTT; cdr3_aa: CASSIGQGLNTEAFF
clone_size: -; d_call: -; v_call: TRBV18; j_call: TRBJ2-5; cdr3_nt: TGTGCCAGCTCACCAGACATGGAGACCCAGTACTTC; cdr3_aa: CASSPDMETQYF
clone_size: -; d_call: -; v_call: TRBV3-1/TRBV3-2; j_call: TRBJ2-7; cdr3_nt: TGTGCCAGCAGCCAATGGGCCGCCGAGCAGTACTTC; cdr3_aa: CASSQWAAEQYF
clone_size: -; d_call: -; v_call: TRBV12-5; j_call: TRBJ2-2; cdr3_nt: TGTGCTAGTGGTTTGATCGCAGGCGGGGAGCTGTTTTTT; cdr3_aa: CASGLIAGGELFF
clone_size: -; d_call: -; v_call: TRBV30; j_call: TRBJ1-6; cdr3_nt: TGTGCCTGGAATCAGGACAAAAATTCACCCCTCCACTTT; cdr3_aa: CAWNQDKNSPLHF
clone_size: once; d_call: TRBD1; v_call: TRBV27; j_call: TRBJ2-1; cdr3_nt: TGTGCCAGCAGTTTAGTGCAGGGGGCGCCCAATGAGCAGTTCTTC; cdr3_aa: CASSLVQGAPNEQFF
clone_size: -; d_call: TRBD1; v_call: TRBV2; j_call: TRBJ1-2; cdr3_nt: TGTGCCAGCCAGGGACAGTCCTATGGCTACACCTTC; cdr3_aa: CASQGQSYGYTF
clone_size: -; d_call: TRBD2; v_call: TRBV10-1; j_call: TRBJ2-2; cdr3_nt: TGCGCCAGCAATAAGCGGGAGGCCGGGGAGCTGTTTTTT; cdr3_aa: CASNKREAGELFF
clone_size: -; d_call: TRBD1; v_call: TRBV5-4; j_call: TRBJ2-2; cdr3_nt: TGTGCCAGCAGCTTACAGGGGGCCGGGGAGCTGTTTTTT; cdr3_aa: CASSLQGAGELFF
clone_size: -; d_call: -; v_call: TRBV18; j_call: TRBJ2-3; cdr3_nt: TGTGCCAGCTCACCAAGAGGGAAAACAGATACGCAGTATTTT; cdr3_aa: CASSPRGKTDTQYF
clone_size: -; d_call: TRBD1; v_call: TRBV25-1; j_call: TRBJ1-2; cdr3_nt: TGTGCCAGCAGTGAACCAGGGGGCTATGGCTACACCTTC; cdr3_aa: CASSEPGGYGYTF
clone_size: -; d_call: -; v_call: TRBV4-3; j_call: TRBJ2-1; cdr3_nt: TGCGCCAGCAGCAAAGCCCGCTGGGGAACAGGGTACAATGAGCAGTTCTTC; cdr3_aa: CASSKARWGTGYNEQFF
clone_size: -; d_call: TRBD2; v_call: TRBV6-1; j_call: TRBJ2-7; cdr3_nt: TGTGCCAGCAGTGAGGCTAGCGGCTACGAGCAGTACTTC; cdr3_aa: CASSEASGYEQYF
clone_size: -; d_call: -; v_call: TRBV6-5; j_call: TRBJ2-5; cdr3_nt: TGTGCCAGCACCAGCTCAGGGCCCCGAGAGACCCAGTACTTC; cdr3_aa: CASTSSGPRETQYF
clone_size: -; d_call: -; v_call: TRBV4-2; j_call: TRBJ1-5; cdr3_nt: TGTGCCAGCAGCCAAGCTGATGGAACGGGGCAGCCCCAGCATTTT; cdr3_aa: CASSQADGTGQPQHF
clone_size: -; d_call: TRBD2; v_call: TRBV9; j_call: TRBJ2-1; cdr3_nt: TGTGCCAGCAGCGTAGCACCGGGACTAGCGGGCGTAAATGAGCAGTTCTTC; cdr3_aa: CASSVAPGLAGVNEQFF
clone_size: -; d_call: -; v_call: TRBV4-3; j_call: TRBJ2-7; cdr3_nt: TGCGCCAGCAGCCAAGTTCTCATGGGGGCCTTCTCCTACGAGCAGTACTTC; cdr3_aa: CASSQVLMGAFSYEQYF
clone_size: -; d_call: -; v_call: TRBV3-1/TRBV3-2; j_call: TRBJ2-1; cdr3_nt: TGTGCCAGCAAGGATCACAGCTACAATGAGCAGTTCTTC; cdr3_aa: CASKDHSYNEQFF
clone_size: -; d_call: TRBD1; v_call: TRBV30; j_call: TRBJ1-5; cdr3_nt: TGTGCCTGGAATAGGGGACAGAGCAATCAGCCCCAGCATTTT; cdr3_aa: CAWNRGQSNQPQHF
clone_size: -; d_call: -; v_call: TRBV9; j_call: TRBJ2-1; cdr3_nt: TGTGCCAGCAGCGTAGACCCCCAACTAATATACAATGAGCAGTTCTTC; cdr3_aa: CASSVDPQLIYNEQFF
clone_size: -; d_call: -; v_call: TRBV7-2; j_call: TRBJ1-2; cdr3_nt: TGTGCCAGCAGCCCTCCCCAACAACGCTATGGCTACACCTTC; cdr3_aa: CASSPPQQRYGYTF
clone_size: once; d_call: TRBD2; v_call: TRBV4-3; j_call: TRBJ2-1; cdr3_nt: TGCGCCAGCAGCCAAGGACTAGCGGGAGCCCCGGGCTACAATGAGCAGTTCTTC; cdr3_aa: CASSQGLAGAPGYNEQFF
clone_size: -; d_call: TRBD1; v_call: TRBV2; j_call: TRBJ2-1; cdr3_nt: TGTGCCAGCATGCCAGGGGGAAGCAATGAGCAGTTCTTC; cdr3_aa: CASMPGGSNEQFF
clone_size: -; d_call: -; v_call: TRBV12-5; j_call: TRBJ2-3; cdr3_nt: TGTGCTAGTGGTTTGAGGCTAGTGGCTGATACGCAGTATTTT; cdr3_aa: CASGLRLVADTQYF
clone_size: -; d_call: TRBD1; v_call: TRBV7-9; j_call: TRBJ2-2; cdr3_nt: TGTGCCAGCAGTTCACCGGGACAGGGACCTGTTTGGCACACCGGGGAGCTGTTTTTT; cdr3_aa: CASSSPGQGPVWHTGELFF
clone_size: -; d_call: TRBD1; v_call: TRBV5-1; j_call: TRBJ1-2; cdr3_nt: TGCGCCAGCAGCTGGACAGGGGTCGGTGGCTACACCTTC; cdr3_aa: CASSWTGVGGYTF
clone_size: -; d_call: TRBD2; v_call: TRBV27; j_call: TRBJ2-3; cdr3_nt: TGTGCCAGCAGTCAAGGACTAGCGGGAGGAACAGATACGCAGTATTTT; cdr3_aa: CASSQGLAGGTDTQYF
clone_size: -; d_call: -; v_call: TRBV6-6; j_call: TRBJ1-2; cdr3_nt: TGTGCCAGCAGTTATTTCGAGGAGGGTAGTGGCTACACCTTC; cdr3_aa: CASSYFEEGSGYTF
clone_size: -; d_call: TRBD1; v_call: TRBV29-1; j_call: TRBJ1-2; cdr3_nt: TGCAGCGTTGTATTGGGACAGGGGGGTGCCTATGGCTACACCTTC; cdr3_aa: CSVVLGQGGAYGYTF
clone_size: -; d_call: -; v_call: TRBV5-1; j_call: TRBJ2-3; cdr3_nt: TGCGCCAGCAGTACGGGGGGCACAGATACGCAGTATTTT; cdr3_aa: CASSTGGTDTQYF
clone_size: -; d_call: -; v_call: TRBV3-1/TRBV3-2; j_call: TRBJ2-1; cdr3_nt: TGTGCCAGCAGCCAAGATTACTACTACAATGAGCAGTTCTTC; cdr3_aa: CASSQDYYYNEQFF
clone_size: -; d_call: TRBD1; v_call: TRBV7-2; j_call: TRBJ1-5; cdr3_nt: TGTGCCAGCAGAGAGACCGGGACAGAGCTGGGGGCCCAGCATTTT; cdr3_aa: CASRETGTELGAQHF
clone_size: -; d_call: TRBD1; v_call: TRBV19; j_call: TRBJ1-6; cdr3_nt: TGTGCCAGTAGTTGGTCTAAACAGGGGTTTTCGCCCCTCCACTTT; cdr3_aa: CASSWSKQGFSPLHF
clone_size: -; d_call: -; v_call: TRBV7-9; j_call: TRBJ2-3; cdr3_nt: TGTGCCAGCAGCTTAATGACTGCACGAGATACGCAGTATTTT; cdr3_aa: CASSLMTARDTQYF
clone_size: -; d_call: -; v_call: TRBV11-2; j_call: TRBJ1-5; cdr3_nt: TGTGCCAGCAGCTTATCAGGGGACAATCAGCCCCAGCATTTT; cdr3_aa: CASSLSGDNQPQHF
clone_size: -; d_call: -; v_call: TRBV18; j_call: TRBJ1-2; cdr3_nt: TGTGCCAGCTCACGTATCGAGCATGGCTACACCTTC; cdr3_aa: CASSRIEHGYTF
clone_size: -; d_call: TRBD1; v_call: TRBV9; j_call: TRBJ2-2; cdr3_nt: TGTGCCAGCAGCGTAGAGGTAGCGAGGGGGCGGACCGGGGAGCTGTTTTTT; cdr3_aa: CASSVEVARGRTGELFF
clone_size: once; d_call: -; v_call: TRBV5-6; j_call: TRBJ1-4; cdr3_nt: TGTGCCAGCAGCTTGGTAGGGGTCACTAATGAAAAACTGTTTTTT; cdr3_aa: CASSLVGVTNEKLFF
clone_size: -; d_call: TRBD1; v_call: TRBV3-1/TRBV3-2; j_call: TRBJ1-2; cdr3_nt: TGTGCCAGCAGCCAACAGGGGGCCTATGGCTACACCTTC; cdr3_aa: CASSQQGAYGYTF
clone_size: -; d_call: -; v_call: TRBV25-1; j_call: TRBJ1-4; cdr3_nt: TGTGCCAGCAGTGATCCCGACAGTCCAAATGAAAAACTGTTTTTT; cdr3_aa: CASSDPDSPNEKLFF